The source of this T cell receptor (beta chain) is a study of T cell responses to AZD1222 COVID-19 vaccine. The CDR3 covers 14 residues. Germline CDR1 is KGHDR and CDR2 is SFDVKD. Germline trimming cut 4 bases from V and 5 bases from J; bases unmatched to any gene: 5. Regarding the study as a whole: The study sampled repertoires only after the peak T cell response. Spike-specific TCR breadth rose after two AZD1222 doses, and depth rose as well. Donors in the cohort were predominantly white British and more often female, and clonal diversity was possibly underestimated.

Method: immunoSEQ multiplex PCR; TCRdb's copy keeps in-frame clones and lacks some. In the table there are 150,000 to 200,000 clones, more than 80% of which are singletons. As regards this clone: The antigen remains unidentified.

The J gene is TRBJ2-5, the V gene TRBV24-1; TRBD1 aligns across 8 bases. This sample comprised peripheral blood, obtained 28 days after the second dose of the MenACWY control vaccine. This receptor was identified in an adult who received the MenACWY meningococcal vaccine as a control. DNA for the CDR3: TGTGCCACCAGTGAAGGGGACAGGCGTGAGACCCAGTACTTC. Its translation is CATSEGDRRETQYF.